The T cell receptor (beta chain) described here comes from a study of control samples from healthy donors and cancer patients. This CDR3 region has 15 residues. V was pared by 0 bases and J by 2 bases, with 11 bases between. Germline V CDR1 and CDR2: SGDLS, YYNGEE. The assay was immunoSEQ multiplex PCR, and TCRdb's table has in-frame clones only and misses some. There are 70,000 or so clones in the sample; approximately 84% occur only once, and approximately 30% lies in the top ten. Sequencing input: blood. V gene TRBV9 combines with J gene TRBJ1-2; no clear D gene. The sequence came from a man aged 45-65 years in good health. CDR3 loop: CASSVEVLPNYGYTF. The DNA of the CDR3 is TGTGCCAGCAGCGTAGAGGTTTTACCGAACTATGGCTACACCTTC. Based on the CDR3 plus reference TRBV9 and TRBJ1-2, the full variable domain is DSGVTQTPKHLITATGQRVTLRCSPRSGDLSVYWYQQSLDQGLQFLIQYYNGEERAKGNILERFSAQQFPDLHSELNLSSLELGDSALYFCASSVEVLPNYGYTFGSGTRLTVV.